The T cell receptor beta chain under discussion was sequenced for a study of shared clonotypes between healthy human individuals. Comments on this clone: As yet, its antigen is unknown.

Cells designated naive CD8 were CD45RO-negative and were positively selected for CCR7, with terminally differentiated effector memory CD45RA+ cells excluded. Study-level points and caveats: The generation probabilities recorded for non-shared clonotypes fell below those of clonotypes shared by all four donors. It was only blood that was sampled, and tissue repertoires likely differ. Among the subsets, naive ones generally showed larger estimated richness than memory ones.

In replicate PCRs of sorted subsets, about 220 ng DNA, about 30,000 T cell genomes, was used. Clones were read by immunoSEQ multiplex PCR, and TCRdb kept only the in-frame ones, dropping some. The sample lists millions of clones; 90% to 95% were seen once. The CDR3 runs to 16 residues. Germline CDR1 is MDHEN and CDR2 is SYDVKM. V lost 5 bases, J lost 0 bases, and 8 bases stayed unmatched. Sequencing was performed on naive CD8+ T cells from PBMCs. This chain uses TRBV28 with TRBJ2-7, with 9 bases matching TRBD2. This sequence originates from a man in his late teens or twenties in good health. Some clones in this sample may be carry-over from other donors' samples. DNA for the CDR3: TGTGCCAGCAGTCCCTGGCTAGCGGGGAGCTCCTACGAGCAGTACTTC. Translated: CASSPWLAGSSYEQYF.